The 26 T cell receptor beta chains listed next were all sequenced from one sample in a study of beta chain features in type 1 diabetes. Their antigens remain unidentified. Of the isolated RNA, all was reverse transcribed, and so the sequenced material was expressed TCRB transcripts. Libraries were prepared by immunoSEQ multiplex PCR; TCRdb keeps only in-frame clonotypes and omits some of them. In the table there are some 290,000 clones, 20% to 25% of which are singletons. Whole-study findings and limits: Type 1 diabetes patients had TCRB CDR3s that were shorter (moderately but significantly so) in all four CD4+ subsets.

Sequences were obtained from naive CD4+ T cells from blood. These receptors all stem from a woman in her 30s with type 1 diabetes.

The rearrangement links TRBV7-2 to TRBJ1-2, with D possibly matching TRBD1 (5 bases). The germline V gene encodes CDR1 SGHTA and CDR2 FQGNSA. Trimming cost V 2 bases and J 7 bases, with 14 bases left between them. This CDR3 contains 14 residues. Written as DNA, the CDR3 is TGTGCCAGCAGCTTAAGTCGGGGGATGGGTGGCTACACCTTC. It translates to CASSLSRGMGGYTF.

The chain couples TRBV10-3 to TRBJ1-2; D perhaps matches TRBD1 (5 bases). V lost 4 bases to trimming and J lost 2 bases, with 5 bases between them. This CDR3 is 12 amino acids long. Germline V gene lookup returns CDR1 ENHRY and CDR2 SYGVKD. CDR3 sequence reads: CAISGQNYGYTF. The CDR3 coding sequence is TGTGCCATCAGTGGACAGAACTATGGCTACACCTTC.

The chain uses TRBV11-3 and TRBJ2-2; TRBD1 matches 10 bases. The trim removed 1 base at V and 3 bases at J, leaving 14 bases unmatched. Germline V lookup: CDR1 SGHNT, CDR2 YENEEA. CDR3 length: 20 residues. CDR3 amino acids: CASSLVNLWTGGTYTGELFF. Written as DNA, the CDR3 is TGTGCCAGCAGCTTAGTCAACCTATGGACAGGGGGAACGTACACCGGGGAGCTGTTTTTT.

The rearrangement links TRBV20-1 to TRBJ1-1; D is ambiguous. The germline V gene has CDR1 DFQATT and CDR2 SNEGSKA (reference sequence). V lost 6 bases and J lost 2, with 4 bases in between. The length of the CDR3 is 10 residues. For the CDR3, the DNA is TGCAGTGCCCCTAACACTGAAGCTTTCTTT. It encodes CSAPNTEAFF.

This chain connects TRBV6-1 to TRBJ1-5, with D possibly matching TRBD1 (5 bases). The CDR3 is 14 residues long. Germline CDR1 is MNHNS and CDR2 is SASEGT. Trimming removed 7 bases at V and 2 bases at J, with 12 bases between. This CDR3 is CASTGKSGNQPQHF. CDR3 in DNA: TGTGCCAGCACAGGGAAGAGCGGCAATCAGCCCCAGCATTTT.

The V gene is TRBV30, the J gene TRBJ1-1; D is uncertain. Per the germline V gene, CDR1 is GTSNPN and CDR2 is SVGIG (reference sequence). Trimming stripped 3 bases from V and 6 bases from J, with 5 bases between. The CDR3 is 10 amino acids. CDR3 residues: CAWRQSEAFF. CDR3 bases: TGTGCCTGGAGGCAGTCTGAAGCTTTCTTT.

The chain links TRBV28 to TRBJ2-2; TRBD2 might be the D (6 bases). The CDR3 runs to 12 residues. V lost 7 bases to trimming and J lost 4 bases, with 7 bases between them. Germline values: CDR1 MDHEN, CDR2 SYDVKM. DNA for the CDR3: TGTGCCAGCAAGGGAGGCACCGGGGAGCTGTTTTTT. Its protein is CASKGGTGELFF.

CDR3 region: CAWSSGRMNEQFF. As DNA, the CDR3 is TGTGCCTGGAGTAGCGGGAGAATGAATGAGCAGTTCTTC. V gene TRBV30 combines with J gene TRBJ2-1; 8 positions agree with TRBD2. The CDR3 runs to 13 residues. The germline V gene encodes CDR1 GTSNPN and CDR2 SVGIG (reference sequence). With 2 bases clipped from V and 7 bases from J, the junction kept 4 bases outside the gene matches.

The chain combines TRBV7-2 with TRBJ2-4, with D perhaps matching TRBD2 (5 bases). The CDR3 covers 12 residues. CDR1 is SGHTA and CDR2 is FQGNSA in the germline V gene. V lost 6 bases to trimming and J lost 10 bases, with 13 bases between them. The chain's CDR3 is CASSNIPGIQYF. The DNA of the CDR3 is TGTGCCAGCAGTAACATCCCGGGGATTCAGTACTTC.

The V and J genes are TRBV19 and TRBJ2-1, with D maybe TRBD2 (5 bases). CDR1 and CDR2 (germline): LNHDA, SQIVND (reference sequence). Trimming took 4 bases from V and 4 from J, leaving 8 bases between them. The length of the CDR3 is 13 residues. This chain's CDR3 is CASSKLVYNEQFF. The CDR3 DNA is TGTGCCAGTAGTAAACTAGTTTACAATGAGCAGTTCTTC.

V usage is TRBV18 and J usage is TRBJ2-3, with 10 positions matching TRBD2. After removal of 6 bases from V and 7 bases from J, the junction contained 10 bases not matched to a gene. There are 15 residues in the CDR3. Germline CDR1 and CDR2: KGHSH and LQKENI. The CDR3 DNA follows: TGTGCCAGCTCGCCCGTAGCGGGAGGTTTCAATACGCAGTATTTT. This gives the protein CASSPVAGGFNTQYF.

This clone was detected only a few times. The rearrangement uses TRBV29-1 and TRBJ2-1; D possibly corresponds to TRBD1 (5 bases). Trimming removed 2 bases at V and 6 bases at J, with 11 bases between. There are 13 residues in the CDR3. CDR1 is SQVTM and CDR2 is ANQGSEA in the germline V gene. The CDR3 protein is CSVETAGPNEQFF. As DNA, the CDR3 is TGCAGCGTTGAAACGGCAGGGCCCAATGAGCAGTTCTTC.

This clone was observed a handful of times. The chain couples TRBV7-9 to TRBJ1-3; no definite D call. The V end lost 2 bases, the J end lost 0 bases, and 14 bases lay between the germline ends. The CDR3 extends over 17 amino acids. Germline V gene lookup returns CDR1 SEHNR and CDR2 FQNEAQ (reference sequence). The CDR3, as DNA: TGTGCCAGCAGCTTAAGGTTCGGCAGCGACTCTGGAAACACCATATATTTT. Its protein is CASSLRFGSDSGNTIYF.

V is TRBV9 and J is TRBJ2-2; 13 bases align to TRBD2. V trimming: 4 bases; J trimming: 4 bases; junction bases outside the gene matches: 7. Germline V CDR1 and CDR2: SGDLS, YYNGEE. The CDR3 has 17 amino acids. As DNA, the CDR3 is TGTGCCAGCAGCCCCAAACTAGCGGGAGGGCCCACCGGGGAGCTGTTTTTT. Protein sequence: CASSPKLAGGPTGELFF.

This clone was detected a few times. V usage is TRBV15 and J usage is TRBJ2-7, with a possible D match to TRBD2 (6 bases). Trimming cost V 8 bases and J 4 bases, with 9 bases left between them. The V gene's germline CDR1 is LNHNV and CDR2 YYDKDF (reference sequence). This CDR3 has 11 amino acids. The CDR3 protein is CATGGGYEQYF. The CDR3 nucleotides are TGTGCCACCGGGGGAGGTTACGAGCAGTACTTC.

This clone showed up just once. The chain links TRBV13 to TRBJ2-4, with 9 bases identical to TRBD1. Per germline, CDR1 PRHDT and CDR2 FYEKMQ (reference sequence). The CDR3 contains 15 residues. V dropped 4 bases and J dropped 5; count of bases not matched to a gene: 6. CDR3 bases: TGTGCCAGCAGCTCGAGGGACAGGGACCAAAACATTCAGTACTTC. As protein: CASSSRDRDQNIQYF.

The rearrangement links TRBV19 to TRBJ2-1, with D tentatively TRBD1 (6 bases). The germline V gene has CDR1 LNHDA and CDR2 SQIVND (reference sequence). V was cut by 9 bases and J by 2 bases, with 8 bases left in between. This CDR3 comprises 12 residues. The CDR3 spells CASPGAYNEQFF. CDR3 coding DNA: TGTGCCAGCCCAGGGGCCTACAATGAGCAGTTCTTC.

This clone has a handful of counts. The chain couples TRBV6-5 to TRBJ2-1, with TRBD1 identical over 12 bases. V shed 5 bases, J shed 11 bases, and the junction held 4 bases outside the gene matches. Germline V gives CDR1 MNHEY, CDR2 SVGAGI. CDR3 length equals 13 residues. The CDR3 region is CASSQRDRGQQFF. The CDR3 DNA follows: TGTGCCAGCAGTCAGCGGGACAGGGGGCAGCAGTTCTTC.

This clone was counted a few times. J is TRBJ2-7 and V is TRBV30; 10 nucleotides line up with TRBD1. V was clipped by 2 bases and J by 9 bases; unmatched bases: 7. The CDR3 loop spans 13 amino acids. The germline V gene encodes CDR1 GTSNPN and CDR2 SVGIG (reference sequence). CDR3 nucleotide sequence: TGTGCCTGGAGTTTAAGGACAGGGGGTCGGCAGTACTTC. Its protein is CAWSLRTGGRQYF.

A few counts support this clone. The CDR3 is CASSRVPYEQYF. CDR3 bases: TGTGCCAGTAGTCGCGTCCCTTACGAGCAGTACTTC. V and J are TRBV19 and TRBJ2-7; D unresolved. The germline CDR1 and CDR2 sequences are LNHDA and SQIVND (reference sequence). This CDR3 region has 12 residues. Trimming cost V 5 bases and J 4 bases, with 9 bases left between them.

This clone was recorded a few times. The chain has TRBV9 and TRBJ2-7, with 8 bases that match TRBD2. The CDR3 runs 15 residues. Germline CDR1 and CDR2: SGDLS and YYNGEE. V dropped 4 bases and J dropped 4; count of bases not matched to a gene: 10. The CDR3 spells CASSPRGLDTYEQYF. The CDR3 DNA follows: TGTGCCAGCAGCCCTAGGGGACTAGACACGTACGAGCAGTACTTC.

This clone has only a few counts. The genes are TRBV5-4 and TRBJ2-3, with TRBD1 as a possible D gene (7 bases). The CDR3 loop spans 16 amino acids. Trimming stripped 0 bases from V and 0 bases from J, with 11 bases between. Germline lookup yields CDR1 SGHNT and CDR2 YYREEE (reference sequence). CDR3 nucleotide sequence: TGTGCCAGCAGCTTGGCCAGGGGGACTAGCACAGATACGCAGTATTTT. This gives the protein CASSLARGTSTDTQYF.

The CDR3 loop reads CASSLVSRGPGELFF. The CDR3, as DNA: TGCGCCAGCAGCTTGGTTTCCAGGGGGCCCGGGGAGCTGTTTTTT. The chain carries TRBV5-1 and TRBJ2-2, with 8 bases matching TRBD1. Looked up from germline, CDR1 is SGHRS and CDR2 is YFSETQ. The V and J ends lost 0 bases and 6 bases, in that order; junction bases with no gene match: 4. CDR3 length: 15 amino acids.

This clone appeared a few times. The chain uses TRBV30 and TRBJ1-4; D might be TRBD1 (5 bases). Trimming left V 3 bases short and J 5 bases short, with 10 bases between. The V gene's germline CDR1 is GTSNPN and CDR2 SVGIG (reference sequence). CDR3 length equals 13 residues. The CDR3: CAWREDRNEKLFF. The CDR3 DNA sequence: TGTGCCTGGAGAGAAGACAGAAATGAAAAACTGTTTTTT.

This clone has just a few counts. The rearrangement links TRBV4-1 to TRBJ2-5; a possible D gene is TRBD1 (5 bases). V was shortened by 4 bases and J by 1 base, with 7 bases between the two germline ends. Germline values: CDR1 MGHRA, CDR2 YSYEKL. This CDR3 spans 13 amino acids. CDR3: CASSRDSQETQYF. In DNA form, the CDR3 reads TGCGCCAGCAGCCGAGACAGCCAAGAGACCCAGTACTTC.

This clone was observed a few times. The V and J genes are TRBV11-3 and TRBJ2-1, with a tentative D call TRBD2 (6 bases). Germline V CDR1 and CDR2: SGHNT, YENEEA. The V gene lost 5 bases and the J gene lost 1 base, with 12 bases spanning the gap. This CDR3 is 15 amino acids long. For the CDR3, the DNA is TGTGCCAGCAGCCCCCGGGACTTTTCCTACAATGAGCAGTTCTTC. Translated, it gives CASSPRDFSYNEQFF. Full variable domain (rest looked up from reference TRBV11-3 and TRBJ2-1): EAGVVQSPRYKIIEKKQPVAFWCNPISGHNTLYWYLQNLGQGPELLIRYENEEAVDDSQLPKDRFSAERLKGVDSTLKIQPAELGDSAVYLCASSPRDFSYNEQFFGPGTRLTVL.